This TCR beta chain originates from a study of PD-1 blockade in mismatch repair-deficient tumors (dated by TCRdb to 2016 to 2017). For the wider study: Between September 2013 and September 2016, the trial enrolled over 80 consecutive patients with about twelve mismatch repair-deficient cancer types, every one of whom had been previously treated and was progressing. Deep sequencing of TCR CDR3 regions was used to track tumor-associated T cell clones in peripheral blood of patients responding to PD-1 blockade.

Library preparation was by the immunoSEQ multiplex PCR assay. TCRdb mirrors the immuneACCESS table, restricted to in-frame sequences. Some clones are absent from its copies; in checked studies, under half trace to an unresolved V gene, and the reason for the others is unknown. A total of roughly 130,000 clones appear in this sample, about 90% of them only once. The ten largest clones capture about 10% of the sample. The germline V gene (reference sequence) supplies CDR1 MNHEY and CDR2 SMNVEV. Trimming costs V 6 bases and J 3 bases, and their ends lie 18 bases apart. Inclusive of the bounding cysteine and phenylalanine, the CDR3 is 16 residues long. Only the CDR3 region is kept as DNA, spanning 48 bases read in frame from base 1. On this clone itself: What antigen it recognizes has not been identified. Base qualities are not recorded, but no much larger clone differs from it by a single base.

Mismatch repair deficiency in every enrolled patient was established by polymerase chain reaction or immunohistochemistry. TCR sequencing was carried out for a few patients who responded to pembrolizumab therapy. Pembrolizumab PD-1 blockade was prospectively tested in advanced mismatch repair-deficient cancers, regardless of tissue of origin, in the phase II trial. Peripheral blood T cell samples were collected serially, before PD-1 blockade began and at several time points afterward. Blood sampling times were reported as weeks after the first pembrolizumab dose. Study-wide findings and limitations: Rapid expansion after pembrolizumab followed by contraction, generally before radiologic responses, was shown by tumor-resident clones, which were often undetectable in blood before treatment.

Recombination connected TRBV27 to TRBJ2-1; TRBD1 is a possible D gene, resting on 5 matching bases. The input for sequencing was peripheral blood, taken approximately 71 weeks after starting pembrolizumab. The receptor's source is an adult with mismatch repair-deficient cancer. The DNA sequence follows: TGTGCCAGCAGGGCGAGACAGCCCTCCGTCTACAATGAGCAGTTCTTC. This gives the protein CASRARQPSVYNEQFF.